This is a list of T cell receptor beta chains from one sample in a study of blood T cell repertoires in COVID-19. The method was immunoSEQ multiplex PCR; TCRdb's version includes in-frame clones alone and lacks a portion of them. Of about 130,000 clones in the sample, 86% were seen once. Material: PBMCs or T cells enriched from blood (not recorded which). All receptors derive from a woman aged 45-59 years who had recovered from COVID-19. Each CDR3 is given with its conserved first and last residue. A D gene is named only where the DNA matches it firmly. The listing skips clone size in some rows; elsewhere it reads once, few, many or a size class.

CDR3nt | CDR3aa | j_gene | d_gene | v_gene | abundance
TGTGCCTCCGGGGGGCTCTTTATGGATACGCAGTATTTT | CASGGLFMDTQYF | TRBJ2-3 | NA | TRBV5-6 | NA
TGCGCCAGCAGCTTGAGGGGAGAAAAACTGTTTTTT | CASSLRGEKLFF | TRBJ1-4 | NA | TRBV5-1 | NA
TGCGCCAGCAGCCCAGATCAGGGCTTCTCTGGAAACACCATATATTTT | CASSPDQGFSGNTIYF | TRBJ1-3 | NA | TRBV5-1 | NA
TGTGCCACCGAACCCCGGGACAGCCACTCTAACTATGGCTACACCTTC | CATEPRDSHSNYGYTF | TRBJ1-2 | TRBD1 | TRBV24-1 | once
TGTGCCAGCAGCTTGGGCGGCAGGGTACCAGATACGCAGTATTTT | CASSLGGRVPDTQYF | TRBJ2-3 | NA | TRBV5-4 | NA
TGCGCCAGCAGTGATATGAGCGGGGGGCAGACAGATACGCAGTATTTT | CASSDMSGGQTDTQYF | TRBJ2-3 | TRBD2 | TRBV10-1 | NA
TGTGCCAGCAGCTTTACCCTTGCTAGCCCCAATGAGCAGTTCTTC | CASSFTLASPNEQFF | TRBJ2-1 | NA | TRBV11-3 | NA
TGTGCCAGCAGCGGGGAGGCGGGGGAGACCCAGTACTTC | CASSGEAGETQYF | TRBJ2-5 | NA | TRBV7-2 | NA
TGTGCCAGCGCCTCGGGTGGGGCCGAAAACACTGAAGCTTTCTTT | CASASGGAENTEAFF | TRBJ1-1 | NA | TRBV7-6 | NA
TGTGCCAGCACCCTAAATGCCGGGACAGGGGGCCTTATAGGTAATTCACCCCTCCACTTT | CASTLNAGTGGLIGNSPLHF | TRBJ1-6 | TRBD1 | TRBV27 | NA
TGTGCCATCAGTCGCACAGGGGCCGAGCAGTACTTC | CAISRTGAEQYF | TRBJ2-7 | TRBD1 | TRBV10-3 | NA
TGCGCCAGCAGCTTGGCCCCGACAGGGCTCGCCTATGGCTACACCTTC | CASSLAPTGLAYGYTF | TRBJ1-2 | TRBD1 | TRBV5-1 | NA
TGCGCCAGCAGCCAAGAAAGCGGGGGGGCGCGAAATACGCAGTATTTT | CASSQESGGARNTQYF | TRBJ2-3 | TRBD2 | TRBV4-1 | once
TGTGCCAGCAGCGTAGCGCTTGGACAGGGGTCCTACGAGCAGTACTTC | CASSVALGQGSYEQYF | TRBJ2-7 | TRBD1 | TRBV9 | NA
TGTGCCAGCAGCTTGGGACTAGCGGGGAAAGAGACCCAGTACTTC | CASSLGLAGKETQYF | TRBJ2-5 | TRBD2 | TRBV11-3 | NA
TGTGCCAGCAGTGATGGCAGGGGGCCTTCACCCCTCCACTTT | CASSDGRGPSPLHF | TRBJ1-6 | TRBD1 | TRBV25-1 | NA
TGTGCCAGCAGCTTGCATGGAGACCAGCCCCAGCATTTT | CASSLHGDQPQHF | TRBJ1-5 | NA | TRBV7-2 | NA
TGTGCCAGCTCAGGGACTAGCGGGGGAACTAGCACAGATACGCAGTATTTT | CASSGTSGGTSTDTQYF | TRBJ2-3 | TRBD2 | TRBV18 | NA
TGTGCCACCAGAGGACTCTCACCGAACACTGAAGCTTTCTTT | CATRGLSPNTEAFF | TRBJ1-1 | NA | TRBV27 | NA
TGTGCCAGCAGCGTCCAGAGGAGCGGGATCGGGGAGCTGTTTTTT | CASSVQRSGIGELFF | TRBJ2-2 | TRBD2 | TRBV5-4 | NA
TGCGCCAGCAGCCAAGGTTCGGTTGGGGGGGACGAGCAGTACTTC | CASSQGSVGGDEQYF | TRBJ2-7 | TRBD2 | TRBV4-3 | NA
TGTGCCAGTAGTATGCGGGGGAACTACGAGCAGTACTTC | CASSMRGNYEQYF | TRBJ2-7 | TRBD2 | TRBV19 | few
TGTGCCAGCAGTGAACAGGGACAGGGATTTACTGAAGCTTTCTTT | CASSEQGQGFTEAFF | TRBJ1-1 | TRBD1 | TRBV6-1 | few
TGTGCCACCAGCAGAGATAGGGGATGGGCTAGCGGGACACCCGGTAGCCACGAGCAGTACTTC | CATSRDRGWASGTPGSHEQYF | TRBJ2-7 | TRBD2 | TRBV15 | NA
TGTGCCAGCAGCCCCAAGGCCCGCGAGATTCCGGGACACTCGAACACTGAAGCTTTCTTT | CASSPKAREIPGHSNTEAFF | TRBJ1-1 | NA | TRBV3-1/TRBV3-2 | NA
TGTGCCAGCTGGCAAAGGGGCAGGGCAGACACCTTC | CASWQRGRADTF | TRBJ1-2 | NA | TRBV2 | few
TGTGCCAGCAGCTTAGACTCAATCCAGGAGTACTTC | CASSLDSIQEYF | TRBJ2-4 | NA | TRBV7-9 | NA
TGTGCCAGCAGTTTAATAGGGGACACAACCTACGAGCAGTACTTC | CASSLIGDTTYEQYF | TRBJ2-7 | NA | TRBV27 | NA
TGTGCCAGCAGTCCCCAGGACAGGCCGTCCTATGGCTACACCTTC | CASSPQDRPSYGYTF | TRBJ1-2 | TRBD1 | TRBV27 | NA
TGTGCCAGCAGCCGCGGGGTAGCGGGGCTCTCCTACAATGAGCAGTTCTTC | CASSRGVAGLSYNEQFF | TRBJ2-1 | TRBD2 | TRBV7-3 | NA
TGTGCCAGTAGTATGATCCGGTCTAATGAAAAACTGTTTTTT | CASSMIRSNEKLFF | TRBJ1-4 | NA | TRBV19 | NA
TGCGCCAGCAGCCCCTGGACAGGGTATGGCTACACCTTC | CASSPWTGYGYTF | TRBJ1-2 | TRBD1 | TRBV4-3 | NA
TGCGCCAGCAGCCAGCTTACCGGGACAGGCGAGACCCAGTACTTC | CASSQLTGTGETQYF | TRBJ2-5 | TRBD1 | TRBV4-1 | NA
TGCGCCAGCCTTAGCAGGGTCTTGAACACTGAAGCTTTCTTT | CASLSRVLNTEAFF | TRBJ1-1 | NA | TRBV10-2 | NA
TGTGCCAGCAGTGAAGCGGCAGGGGGGTACAATGAGCAGTTCTTC | CASSEAAGGYNEQFF | TRBJ2-1 | NA | TRBV6-1 | NA
TGCGCCAGCAGCTTGGAGGGGTCAGCCTACAATGAGCAGTTCTTC | CASSLEGSAYNEQFF | TRBJ2-1 | NA | TRBV5-1 | NA